The present entry profiles one T cell receptor (beta chain) with its context. The data derive from a study of shared clonotypes between healthy human individuals. Sequenced by immunoSEQ multiplex PCR; TCRdb stores in-frame clones only, minus some. The data contain more than 2 million clones, 90% to 95% of them singletons. Naive CD8 cells, CD45RO-negative and positively selected for CCR7, excluded terminally differentiated effector memory CD45RA+ cells. The receptor's source is a man younger than 35 in good health. Some clones in this sample may be carry-over from other donors' samples. The sample consisted of naive CD8+ T cells from PBMCs.

The CDR3 loop is CASSILAGAEQYF. DNA of the CDR3: TGTGCCAGTAGTATTCTTGCGGGAGCCGAGCAGTACTTC. The rearrangement joins TRBV19 to TRBJ2-7; 7 bases fit TRBD2. The CDR3 is 13 residues long. Germline-derived CDR1 and CDR2 are LNHDA and SQIVND (reference sequence). The J segment lost 6 bases and the V segment lost 3 bases, leaving 5 bases of the junction unmatched.